A selection of T cell receptor beta chains follows, all from one sample in a study of blood T cell repertoires in COVID-19. Generated by immunoSEQ multiplex PCR, the TCRdb table keeps only in-frame clones and is missing some. The top ten clones hold around 10% of a sample with around 9,200 clones, 86% of them seen once. The sample was peripheral blood. The receptor set was obtained from a man in his 60s with acute or convalescent COVID-19. The conserved cysteine and the conserved F or W are not part of the CDR3 here. Some rows mark clone size as missing; the rest say once, few, many or name a class of expanded clone.

len,v_gene,abundance,j_gene,CDR3aa
14,TRBV21-1,once,TRBJ2-2,ASVGLVISITGELF
13,TRBV6-5,.,TRBJ1-6,ASSTIGQGPTSLH
12,TRBV5-4,.,TRBJ1-4,ASSSSPGDEKLF
11,TRBV7-9,few,TRBJ2-3,AGEDRSTDTQY
18,TRBV7-6,few,TRBJ2-7,ASSKTPAWLAGGSSYEQY
16,TRBV3-1/TRBV3-2,.,TRBJ2-1,ASSPTWIQGAQLGEQF
13,TRBV7-9,.,TRBJ2-5,ASSLQVRGLETQY
12,TRBV30,.,TRBJ1-1,AWTHRGMNTEAF
12,TRBV6-4,few,TRBJ2-3,ASSEAGGTDTQY
14,TRBV18,.,TRBJ2-2,ASSPLRVSNTGELF
11,TRBV24-1,.,TRBJ2-1,ATSGFAGGEQF
19,TRBV4-3,.,TRBJ1-6,ASSLNDPGSSFPPYNSPLH
15,TRBV7-2,.,TRBJ2-4,ASSLGSTGTLKNIQY
13,TRBV11-2,.,TRBJ2-1,ASSLWERIYNEQF
12,TRBV21-1,.,TRBJ2-7,ASSTSGDLYEQY
17,TRBV3-1/TRBV3-2,.,TRBJ2-2,ASSHRGLAGATGTGELF
14,TRBV28,.,TRBJ1-6,ASSPSGSSYNSPLH
12,TRBV7-6,once,TRBJ1-1,ASSPGGLNTEAF
14,TRBV14,.,TRBJ1-6,ASSQLGTLIDSPLH
13,TRBV11-2,few,TRBJ2-7,ASSLPDGGSYEQY
11,TRBV27,.,TRBJ2-7,ASSLSGGYEQY
14,TRBV19,once,TRBJ1-2,ASKSSPGQGVGGYT
11,TRBV5-5,.,TRBJ2-1,ASSLGGVNEQF
11,TRBV27,.,TRBJ2-7,ASSLAGHSEQY
13,TRBV7-6,.,TRBJ1-3,ASSDQGVSGNTIY
13,TRBV6-1,few,TRBJ1-1,ASSDFGQAGTEAF
13,TRBV19,.,TRBJ1-2,ASSRTKTAGYGYT
13,TRBV30,.,TRBJ2-5,AWGNLGSSQETQY
12,TRBV19,.,TRBJ1-5,ASSKDSTYQPQH
14,TRBV12-5,.,TRBJ1-1,ASGDTDRAWGTEAF
14,TRBV7-6,.,TRBJ1-2,ASRAGTGGRGNGYT
12,TRBV11-2,.,TRBJ2-7,ASSQQTGRNEQY
12,TRBV5-4,.,TRBJ1-6,ASSFWGRGSPLH
12,TRBV4-2,.,TRBJ2-1,ASSQDGTSNEQF
13,TRBV7-9,.,TRBJ2-6,ATTTDRALANVLT
12,TRBV28,once,TRBJ1-2,ASSSGTEAYGYT
14,TRBV3-1/TRBV3-2,.,TRBJ2-7,ASSQVSSGGLGQQY
12,TRBV10-2,.,TRBJ1-1,ASSRVIVNTEAF
11,TRBV6-5,.,TRBJ1-1,ASSPTGSTEAF
12,TRBV11-3,.,TRBJ1-1,ASSSGQGNTEAF
13,TRBV7-3,.,TRBJ1-6,ASSLQGAFNSPLH
12,TRBV24-1,.,TRBJ2-1,ATSDPRGNNEQF
14,TRBV5-1,.,TRBJ1-2,ASSDSYGTRLKGYT
12,TRBV29-1,.,TRBJ1-5,SVQVGTADQPQH
13,TRBV3-1/TRBV3-2,.,TRBJ1-6,ASSRDGSYNSPLH
12,TRBV23-1,.,TRBJ2-7,ASSPSAQSYEQY
13,TRBV19,.,TRBJ1-6,ASSDRPTDNSPLH
11,TRBV25-1,.,TRBJ2-6,ASSYSGANVLT
13,TRBV5-1,few,TRBJ2-1,ASSKGTGGLDEQF
13,TRBV4-1,.,TRBJ1-1,ASSQRDNPNTEAF
14,TRBV4-1,.,TRBJ1-5,ASSQPTGGPNQPQH
15,TRBV2,.,TRBJ2-1,ASSGGYTGGFNNEQF
14,TRBV6-5,.,TRBJ2-2,ASSYSLAVTTGELF
13,TRBV7-2,.,TRBJ2-2,ASSSSGNYFGELF
14,TRBV30,.,TRBJ1-2,AWSTRDSRRSYGYT